What follows describes a single TCR beta chain. What antigen it recognizes has not been identified. No clone much larger than this one lies a single base away; base qualities are absent. Participants in the prospective study were aged about 18 to 89 years, lived in 24 United States geographic areas, and enrolled through a virtual design. In the prospective study, cohorts were assigned on the basis of participant-reported clinical history obtained from a screening survey and a study questionnaire. Mobile phlebotomists in the prospective study collected whole blood, serum and a nasopharyngeal or oropharyngeal swab from every participant. Prospective study participants could optionally give additional blood draws and questionnaires over an approximately 2-month period. Before DNA extraction, blood samples from the prospective study were shipped at room temperature or frozen. For CDR1 and CDR2, the germline V gene (reference sequence) lists SGHNT and YYREEE. Germline trimming amounts to 4 bases on V and 1 base on J, with 2 as the count of junction bases outside the gene matches. The CDR3 runs 14 residues from the cysteine to the phenylalanine. The only DNA kept is the CDR3, 42 bases in frame from the first base.

TCRbeta CDR3 regions were amplified from genomic DNA by means of the immunoSEQ Assay, a bias-controlled multiplex PCR. Concerning the study's data processing: The number of nucleated cells in each sample was estimated by amplification of reference gene primers within the assay. Sequence reads were collapsed and filtered to measure the absolute abundance of every unique TCRbeta CDR3 rearrangement. Productive Simpson clonality was computed per sample as the square root of Simpson's diversity index over productive rearrangements. TCRdb provides this immuneACCESS table in a form limited to in-frame rearrangements. Some clones are lacking; in checked studies, under half of them reflect an unresolved V gene, and why the rest are absent is not known. That table supplies the V and J calls and clone size; D and trimming were determined from the DNA. The sample records some 220,000 clones, 80% to 90% of which are singletons. The leading ten clones occupy 3% to 3.5% of the sample.

This sample is drawn from a study of blood T cell repertoires in COVID-19 (dated by TCRdb to 2019 to 2021). General notes on the study: Recovered participants in ImmuneRACE Cohort 3 were defined as having two consecutive negative NP/OP PCR tests, clearance from a healthcare professional, or resolution of symptoms. The collaborator samples originated in the United States, Italy and Spain and spanned the acute and convalescent phases of COVID-19. The material from the prospective study consisted of cDNA or gDNA derived from T cells, B-cell-depleted T cells, or PBMCs. Subjects who had been exposed to COVID-19, were actively infected with it, or had recovered from it provided the deeply sampled blood TCRbeta repertoires that made up the dataset. A freely available public database, intended as a resource for researchers studying the immune response to SARS-CoV-2, is where the repertoires were released. The samples were drawn from two sources: the first 160 participants of the ongoing ImmuneRACE study, and 1,200 or so subjects contributed by 6 global collaborators. A de-identified subject ID, COVID-19 status, age in years and sex were almost always included in the sample metadata. Where available, HLA class I and class II types were taken from metadata supplied by the sample provider and were not determined by assay-based typing.

Study-level results and caveats: The quantity of clinical and demographic metadata differed by source and by participant and was supplied without curation.

This TCR was recovered from a woman aged 45 to 65 in a cohort exposed to, infected with or recovered from COVID-19 (not recorded which). The receptor chain draws on TRBV5-4 and TRBJ2-5, with 9 middle bases fitting TRBD1. The sequenced sample was PBMCs or T cells enriched from blood (not recorded which). The CDR3 protein is CASSVDRGQETQYF. The base sequence is TGTGCCAGCAGCGTGGACAGGGGCCAAGAGACCCAGTACTTC.